The source of this T cell receptor beta chain is a study of blood T cell repertoires in COVID-19. Under the authors' procedure: Amplification from reference gene primers served as the basis for estimated nucleated cell counts. Sequencing used immunoSEQ multiplex PCR; TCRdb keeps in-frame clones, though not all of them. The V and J calls and clone size were taken over from that table, and D and trimming were inferred from the DNA. Here the sample spans 77,000 or so clones, roughly 83% being singletons. Germline CDR1 and CDR2: MDHEN and SYDVKM. This CDR3 is 17 amino acids long. Trimming took 7 bases from V and 0 from J, leaving 21 bases between them.

The receptor's source is a man between 25 and 39 years old with COVID-19, enrolled during active disease. The sequenced sample consisted of peripheral blood. This chain joins TRBV28 and TRBJ1-2; D is uncertain. Here the CDR3 DNA reads TGTGCCAGCATCCGCCGCGGAGGCAGGTCAGCTAACTATGGCTACACCTTC. Translated: CASIRRGGRSANYGYTF.